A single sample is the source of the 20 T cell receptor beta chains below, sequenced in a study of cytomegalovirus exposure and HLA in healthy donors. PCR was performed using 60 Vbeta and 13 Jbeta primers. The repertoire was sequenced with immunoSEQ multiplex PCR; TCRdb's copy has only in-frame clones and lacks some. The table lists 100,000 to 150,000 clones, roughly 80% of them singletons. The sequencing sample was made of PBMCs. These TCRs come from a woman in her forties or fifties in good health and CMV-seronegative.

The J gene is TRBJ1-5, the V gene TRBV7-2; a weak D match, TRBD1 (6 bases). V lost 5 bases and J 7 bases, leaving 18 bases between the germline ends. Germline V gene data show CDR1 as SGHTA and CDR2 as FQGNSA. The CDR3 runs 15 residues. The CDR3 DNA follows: TGTGCCAGCAGCAACCAGGGGCGGACCTCACAGCCCCAGCATTTT. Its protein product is CASSNQGRTSQPQHF.

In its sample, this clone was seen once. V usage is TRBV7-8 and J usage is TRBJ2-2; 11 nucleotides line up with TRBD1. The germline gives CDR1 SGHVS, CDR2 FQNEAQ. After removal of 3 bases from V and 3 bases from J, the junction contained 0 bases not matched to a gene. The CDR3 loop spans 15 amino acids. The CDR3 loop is CASSLGQGDTGELFF. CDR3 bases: TGTGCCAGCAGCTTGGGACAGGGGGACACCGGGGAGCTGTTTTTT.

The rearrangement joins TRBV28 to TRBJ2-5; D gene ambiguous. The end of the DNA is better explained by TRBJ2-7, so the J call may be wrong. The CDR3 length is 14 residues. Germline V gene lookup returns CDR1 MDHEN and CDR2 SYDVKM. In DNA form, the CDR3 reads TGTGCCAGCAGTTTACTTGGCGGCTCCTACGAGCAGTACTTC. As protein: CASSLLGGSYEQYF.

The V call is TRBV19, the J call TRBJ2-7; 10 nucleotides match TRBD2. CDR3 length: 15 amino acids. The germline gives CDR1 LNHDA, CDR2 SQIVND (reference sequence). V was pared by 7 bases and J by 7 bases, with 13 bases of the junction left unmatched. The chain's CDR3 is CASTKSSGSLEEQYF. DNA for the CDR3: TGTGCCAGTACCAAGTCTAGCGGGAGTTTAGAGGAGCAGTACTTC.

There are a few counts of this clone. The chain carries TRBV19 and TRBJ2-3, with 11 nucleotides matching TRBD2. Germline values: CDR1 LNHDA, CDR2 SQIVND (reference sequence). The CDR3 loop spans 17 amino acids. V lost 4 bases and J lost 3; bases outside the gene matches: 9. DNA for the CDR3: TGTGCCAGTAGTAGCCCTACTAGCGGGAGAACGACAGATACGCAGTATTTT. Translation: CASSSPTSGRTTDTQYF.

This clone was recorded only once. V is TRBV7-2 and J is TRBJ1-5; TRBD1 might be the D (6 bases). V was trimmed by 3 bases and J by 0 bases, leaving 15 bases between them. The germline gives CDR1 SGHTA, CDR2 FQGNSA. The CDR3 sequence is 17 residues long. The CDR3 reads CASSLGPGEDSNQPQHF. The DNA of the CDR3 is TGTGCCAGCAGCTTGGGGCCAGGGGAAGATAGCAATCAGCCCCAGCATTTT. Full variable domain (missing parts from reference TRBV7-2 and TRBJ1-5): GAGVSQSPSNKVTEKGKDVELRCDPISGHTALYWYRQSLGQGLEFLIYFQGNSAPDKSGLPSDRFSAERTGGSVSTLTIQRTQQEDSAVYLCASSLGPGEDSNQPQHFGDGTRLSIL.

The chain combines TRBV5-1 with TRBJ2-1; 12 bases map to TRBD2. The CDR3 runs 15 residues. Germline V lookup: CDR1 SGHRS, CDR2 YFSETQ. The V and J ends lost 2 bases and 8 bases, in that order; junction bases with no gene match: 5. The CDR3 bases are TGCGCCAGCAGCTTAGGACTAGCGGGAATAGATGAGCAGTTCTTC. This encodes CASSLGLAGIDEQFF.

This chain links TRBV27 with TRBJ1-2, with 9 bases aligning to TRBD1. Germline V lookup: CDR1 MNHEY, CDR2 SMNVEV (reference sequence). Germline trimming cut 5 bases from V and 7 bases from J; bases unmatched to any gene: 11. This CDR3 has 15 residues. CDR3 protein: CASSTYRGRRVGYTF. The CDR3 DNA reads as TGTGCCAGCAGTACTTACAGGGGGCGAAGGGTTGGCTACACCTTC.

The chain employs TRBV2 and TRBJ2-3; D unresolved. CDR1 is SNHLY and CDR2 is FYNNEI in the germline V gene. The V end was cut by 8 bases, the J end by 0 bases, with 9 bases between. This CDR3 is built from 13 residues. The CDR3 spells CASLRRSTDTQYF. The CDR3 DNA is TGTGCCAGCCTCCGTCGTAGCACAGATACGCAGTATTTT.

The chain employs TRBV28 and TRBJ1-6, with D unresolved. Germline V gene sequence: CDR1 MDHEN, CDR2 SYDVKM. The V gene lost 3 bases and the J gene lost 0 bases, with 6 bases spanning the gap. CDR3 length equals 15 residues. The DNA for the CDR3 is TGTGCCAGCAGTTTGGCTGTCTCCTATAATTCACCCCTCCACTTT. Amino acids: CASSLAVSYNSPLHF.

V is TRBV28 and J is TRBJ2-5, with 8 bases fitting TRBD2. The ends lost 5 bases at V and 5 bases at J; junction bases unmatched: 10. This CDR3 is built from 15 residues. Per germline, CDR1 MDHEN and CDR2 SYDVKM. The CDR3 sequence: CASSRSGSRLETQYF. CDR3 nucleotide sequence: TGTGCCAGCAGTCGGAGCGGGAGTAGGTTGGAGACCCAGTACTTC.

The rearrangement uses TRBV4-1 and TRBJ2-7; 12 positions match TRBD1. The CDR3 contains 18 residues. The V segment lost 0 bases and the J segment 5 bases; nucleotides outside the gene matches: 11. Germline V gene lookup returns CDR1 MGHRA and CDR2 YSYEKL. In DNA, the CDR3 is TGCGCCAGCAGCCAAGATCCGGGCCCCGGGACAGGGGGCGACGAGCAGTACTTC. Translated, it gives CASSQDPGPGTGGDEQYF.

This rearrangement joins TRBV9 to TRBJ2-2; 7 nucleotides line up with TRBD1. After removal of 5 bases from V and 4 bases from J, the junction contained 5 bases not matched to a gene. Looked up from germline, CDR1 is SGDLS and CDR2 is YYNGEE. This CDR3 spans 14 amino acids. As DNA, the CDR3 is TGTGCCAGCAGAACAGGGGCGGGCACCGGGGAGCTGTTTTTT. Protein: CASRTGAGTGELFF.

CDR3 in amino acids: CASSISNTQYF. As DNA, the CDR3 is TGTGCCAGCTCAATTAGTAATACGCAGTATTTT. The chain recombines TRBV14 with TRBJ2-3; no definite D call. Germline CDR1 SGHDN, CDR2 FVKESK. This CDR3 contains 11 residues. V was cut by 8 bases and J by 7 bases, with 10 bases left in between.

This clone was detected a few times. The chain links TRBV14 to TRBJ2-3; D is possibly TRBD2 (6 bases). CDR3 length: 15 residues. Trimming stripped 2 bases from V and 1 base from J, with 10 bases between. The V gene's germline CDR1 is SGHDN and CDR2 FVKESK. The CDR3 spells CASSQSGARTDTQYF. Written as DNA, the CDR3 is TGTGCCAGCAGCCAATCGGGAGCCCGCACAGATACGCAGTATTTT. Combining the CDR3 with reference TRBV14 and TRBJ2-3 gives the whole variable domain EAGVTQFPSHSVIEKGQTVTLRCDPISGHDNLYWYRRVMGKEIKFLLHFVKESKQDESGMPNNRFLAERTGGTYSTLKVQPAELEDSGVYFCASSQSGARTDTQYFGPGTRLTVL.

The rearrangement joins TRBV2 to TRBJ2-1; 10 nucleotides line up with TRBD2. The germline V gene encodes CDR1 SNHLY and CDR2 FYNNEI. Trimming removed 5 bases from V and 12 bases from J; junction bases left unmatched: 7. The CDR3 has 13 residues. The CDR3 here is CASSPLAGAWQFF. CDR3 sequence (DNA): TGTGCCAGCAGTCCTCTAGCGGGGGCCTGGCAGTTCTTC. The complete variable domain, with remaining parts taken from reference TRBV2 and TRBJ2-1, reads EPEVTQTPSHQVTQMGQEVILRCVPISNHLYFYWYRQILGQKVEFLVSFYNNEISEKSEIFDDQFSVERPDGSNFTLKIRSTKLEDSAMYFCASSPLAGAWQFFGPGTRLTVL.

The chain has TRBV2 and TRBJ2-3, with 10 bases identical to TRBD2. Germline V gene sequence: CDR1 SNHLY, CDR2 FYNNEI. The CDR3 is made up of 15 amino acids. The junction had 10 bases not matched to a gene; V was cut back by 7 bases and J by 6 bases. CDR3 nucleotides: TGTGCCAGCATATGGTCTAGCGGGAGTTTCGATACGCAGTATTTT. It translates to CASIWSSGSFDTQYF.

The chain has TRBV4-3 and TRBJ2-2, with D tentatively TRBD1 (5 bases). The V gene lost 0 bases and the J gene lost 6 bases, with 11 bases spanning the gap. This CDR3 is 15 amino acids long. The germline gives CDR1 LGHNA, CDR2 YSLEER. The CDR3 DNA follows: TGCGCCAGCAGCCAAGACAGGGAAAGGGCCGGGGAGCTGTTTTTT. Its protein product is CASSQDRERAGELFF.

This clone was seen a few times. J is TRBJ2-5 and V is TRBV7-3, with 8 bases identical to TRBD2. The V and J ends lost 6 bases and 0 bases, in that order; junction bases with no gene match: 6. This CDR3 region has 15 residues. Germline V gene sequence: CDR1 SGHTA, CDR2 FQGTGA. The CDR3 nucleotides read TGTGCCAGCAGTCTGACTAGCGCTGACCAAGAGACCCAGTACTTC. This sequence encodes CASSLTSADQETQYF.

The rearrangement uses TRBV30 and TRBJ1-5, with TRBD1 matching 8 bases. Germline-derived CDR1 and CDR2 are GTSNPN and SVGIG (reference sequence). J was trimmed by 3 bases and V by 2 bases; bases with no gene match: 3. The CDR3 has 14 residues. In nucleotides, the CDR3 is TGTGCCTGGAGTTCGGGACAGGACAATCAGCCCCAGCATTTT. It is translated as CAWSSGQDNQPQHF.